Following are 5 T cell receptor beta chains from one sample sequenced in a study of a mutant IDH1 vaccine in newly diagnosed glioma. Their target antigens are unknown. Only in-frame clones appear in the TCRdb table, and some are missing; sequencing was by immunoSEQ multiplex PCR. The data contain about 56,000 clones, about 89% of them singletons. Time point given: week 23, last vaccination. Vaccination used 300 ug of mutant IDH1 20-mer peptide per dose, with topical imiquimod. The sequenced sample was PBMCs, obtained from a glioma patient whose treatment included an IDH1 peptide vaccine. These receptors all stem from a middle-aged man with glioma.

This chain connects TRBV9 to TRBJ2-1; the match to TRBD2 covers 9 bases. This CDR3 is built from 15 residues. V lost 0 bases to trimming and J lost 9 bases; unmatched junction nucleotides: 7. Germline V gene data show CDR1 as SGDLS and CDR2 as YYNGEE. CDR3 DNA sequence: TGTGCCAGCAGCGTAGCGGAAGCGGGAGGTATTGAGCAGTTCTTC. Its protein is CASSVAEAGGIEQFF. Full variable domain (remainder filled in from reference TRBV9 and TRBJ2-1): DSGVTQTPKHLITATGQRVTLRCSPRSGDLSVYWYQQSLDQGLQFLIQYYNGEERAKGNILERFSAQQFPDLHSELNLSSLELGDSALYFCASSVAEAGGIEQFFGPGTRLTVL.

A remark on this clone: The missing conserved phenylalanine or tryptophan at the end of this CDR3 makes a read error likely. The DNA is omitted, as the CDR3 cannot be located on it reliably, and the CDR3 follows TCRdb's listing. The chain joins TRBV9 to TRBJ1-2. Germline CDR1 SGDLS, CDR2 YYNGEE. Including both end residues, the CDR3 is 12 amino acids long. CDR3 sequence: CASSVAPLGGLT.

The chain carries TRBV6-4 and TRBJ2-3; TRBD1 matches 8 bases. This CDR3 is built from 16 residues. Germline loops: CDR1 MRHNA, CDR2 SNTAGT. V lost 2 bases, J lost 4 bases, and 8 bases stayed unmatched. The CDR3 coding sequence is TGTGCCAGCAGTGACGGAGGTGGACAGGGATCAGATACGCAGTATTTT. This gives the protein CASSDGGGQGSDTQYF.

The rearrangement uses TRBV6-5 and TRBJ2-3, with 7 bases aligning to TRBD2. The J segment lost 7 bases and the V segment lost 2 bases, leaving 12 bases of the junction unmatched. CDR1 and CDR2 from the germline V gene are MNHEY and SVGAGI. This CDR3 region has 16 residues. The CDR3, as DNA: TGTGCCAGCAGTTACGCTGCGGGAGATGGGAAGAATACGCAGTATTTT. Its translation: CASSYAAGDGKNTQYF.

CDR3 amino acids: CASTGTGGYEQYF. In DNA, the CDR3 is TGTGCCAGTACCGGGACAGGGGGCTACGAGCAGTACTTC. V and J are TRBV19 and TRBJ2-7; 11 bases are a match to TRBD1. CDR3 size: 13 residues. Germline CDR1 LNHDA, CDR2 SQIVND (reference sequence). The junction had 2 bases not matched to a gene; V was cut back by 7 bases and J by 3 bases.